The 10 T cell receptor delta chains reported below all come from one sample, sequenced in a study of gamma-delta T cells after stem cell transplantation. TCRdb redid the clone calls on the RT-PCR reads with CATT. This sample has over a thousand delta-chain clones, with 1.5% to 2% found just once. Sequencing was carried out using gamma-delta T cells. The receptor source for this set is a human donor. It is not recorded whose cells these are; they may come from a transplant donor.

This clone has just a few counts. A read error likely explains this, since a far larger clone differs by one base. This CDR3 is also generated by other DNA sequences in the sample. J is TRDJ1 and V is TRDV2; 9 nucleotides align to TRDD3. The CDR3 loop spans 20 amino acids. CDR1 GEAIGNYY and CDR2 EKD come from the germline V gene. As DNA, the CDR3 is TGTGCCTGTGACACTATTCGTACTGGGGGAGCTGGGATGTACACCGATAAACTTATCTTT. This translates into CACDTIRTGGAGMYTDKLIF.

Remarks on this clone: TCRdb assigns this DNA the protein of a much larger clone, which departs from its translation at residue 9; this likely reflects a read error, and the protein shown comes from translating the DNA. CDR3 sequence: CAFHSYSSCGIRGTDKLIF. CDR3 nucleotide sequence: TGTGCCTTTCACTCCTATTCCTCGTGTGGGATACGAGGCACCGATAAACTCATCTTT. The V and J genes are TRDV3 and TRDJ1, with 8 bases that match TRDD3. Germline V CDR1 and CDR2: TVYSNPD, GDNSRS (reference sequence). V was clipped by 2 bases and J by 1 base; unmatched bases: 21. CDR3 length: 19 residues.

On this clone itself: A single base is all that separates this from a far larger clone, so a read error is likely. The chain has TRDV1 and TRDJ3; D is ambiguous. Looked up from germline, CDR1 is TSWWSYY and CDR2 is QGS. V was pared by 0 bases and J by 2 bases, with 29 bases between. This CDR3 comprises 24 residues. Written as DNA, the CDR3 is TGTGCTCTTGGGGAACTAGGCATCGGATTCGGCATTCATACAAGCCCCTGGGACACCCGACAGATGTTTTTC. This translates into CALGELGIGFGIHTSPWDTRQMFF.

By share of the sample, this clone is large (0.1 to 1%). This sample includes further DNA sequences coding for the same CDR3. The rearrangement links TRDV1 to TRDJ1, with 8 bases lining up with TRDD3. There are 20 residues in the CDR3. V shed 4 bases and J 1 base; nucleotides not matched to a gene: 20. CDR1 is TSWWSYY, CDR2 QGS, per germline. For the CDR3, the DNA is TGTGCTCTTGGGGTCAGGGGACTCTGGGGGACGATCCGATCCACCGATAAACTCATCTTT. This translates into CALGVRGLWGTIRSTDKLIF.

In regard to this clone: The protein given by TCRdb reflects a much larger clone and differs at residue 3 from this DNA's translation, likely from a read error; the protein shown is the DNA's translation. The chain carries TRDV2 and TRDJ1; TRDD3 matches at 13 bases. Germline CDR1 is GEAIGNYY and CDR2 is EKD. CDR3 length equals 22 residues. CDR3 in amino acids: CAYDQSYWGIRSTPSYTDKLIF. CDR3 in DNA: TGTGCCTATGACCAATCGTACTGGGGGATACGTAGTACGCCATCGTACACCGATAAACTCATCTTT.

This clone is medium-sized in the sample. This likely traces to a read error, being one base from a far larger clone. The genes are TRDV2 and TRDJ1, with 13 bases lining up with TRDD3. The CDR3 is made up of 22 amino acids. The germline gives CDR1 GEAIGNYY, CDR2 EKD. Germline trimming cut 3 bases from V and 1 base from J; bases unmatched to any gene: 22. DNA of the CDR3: TGTGCCTGTGACCAATCGTACTGGGGGATACGTAGTACGCCATCGTGCACCGATAAACTCATCTTT. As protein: CACDQSYWGIRSTPSCTDKLIF.

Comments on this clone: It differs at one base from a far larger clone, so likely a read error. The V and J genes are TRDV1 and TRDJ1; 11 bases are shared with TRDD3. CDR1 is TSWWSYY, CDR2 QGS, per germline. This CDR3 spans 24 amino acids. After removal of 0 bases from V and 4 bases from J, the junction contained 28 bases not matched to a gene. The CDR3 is CALGELGIRELAAGGYPGGDKLIF. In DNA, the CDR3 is TGTGCTCTTGGGGAACTAGGAATTAGGGAACTTGCTGCTGGGGGATACCCCGGGGGCGATAAACTCATCTTT.

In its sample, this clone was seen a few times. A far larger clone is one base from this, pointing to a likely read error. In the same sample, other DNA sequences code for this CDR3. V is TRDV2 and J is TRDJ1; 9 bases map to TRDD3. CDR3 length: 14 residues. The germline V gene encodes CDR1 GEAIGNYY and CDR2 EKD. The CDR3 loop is CACDQMGDIAKLIF. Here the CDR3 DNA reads TGTGCTTGTGACCAAATGGGGGATATCGCTAAACTCATCTTT.

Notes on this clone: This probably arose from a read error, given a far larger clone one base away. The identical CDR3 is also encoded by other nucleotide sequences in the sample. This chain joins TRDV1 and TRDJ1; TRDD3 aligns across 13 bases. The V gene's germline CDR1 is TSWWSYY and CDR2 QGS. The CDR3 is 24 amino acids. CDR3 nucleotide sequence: TGTGCTCTTGGGGAACTAGGAATGTTTCCGTCTCGGTACTGGGGGATACGCGGCACCGATAAGCTCATCTTT. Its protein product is CALGELGMFPSRYWGIRGTDKLIF.

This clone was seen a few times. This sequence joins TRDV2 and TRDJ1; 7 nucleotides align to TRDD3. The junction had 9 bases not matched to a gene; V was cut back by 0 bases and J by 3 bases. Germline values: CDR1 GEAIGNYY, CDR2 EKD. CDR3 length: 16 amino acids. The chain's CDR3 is CACDTVQLGVPDKLIF. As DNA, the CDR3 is TGTGCCTGTGACACCGTCCAGCTGGGGGTCCCCGATAAACTCATCTTT.